The 11 T cell receptor beta chains below were found in one sample sequenced in a study of cytomegalovirus exposure and HLA in healthy donors. The PCR used 60 Vbeta and 13 Jbeta primers. Assay: immunoSEQ multiplex PCR; the TCRdb copy retains only in-frame clones and omits some. This table holds 90,000 to 140,000 clones, approximately 72% found once. The sample taken for sequencing was PBMCs. The receptors were gathered from a young man in good health and CMV-seronegative.

The chain joins TRBV9 to TRBJ1-1; D may be TRBD1 (6 bases). Germline lookup yields CDR1 SGDLS and CDR2 YYNGEE. This CDR3 has 13 amino acids. V was shortened by 0 bases and J by 6 bases, with 9 bases between the two germline ends. CDR3: CASSVDREPEAFF. DNA of the CDR3: TGTGCCAGCAGCGTAGACAGGGAGCCTGAAGCTTTCTTT. The variable domain in full, completed from reference TRBV9 and TRBJ1-1, reads DSGVTQTPKHLITATGQRVTLRCSPRSGDLSVYWYQQSLDQGLQFLIQYYNGEERAKGNILERFSAQQFPDLHSELNLSSLELGDSALYFCASSVDREPEAFFGQGTRLTVV.

The chain carries TRBV10-3 and TRBJ1-4; perhaps TRBD1 as D (5 bases). Germline V gene sequence: CDR1 ENHRY, CDR2 SYGVKD. CDR3 length: 17 residues. Trimming pared 6 bases from V and 4 bases from J, leaving 21 bases between. CDR3 sequence reads: CAISDGGGGASNEKLFF. CDR3 nucleotides: TGTGCCATCAGCGATGGAGGCGGAGGGGCGAGTAATGAAAAACTGTTTTTT.

The chain carries TRBV10-1 and TRBJ2-2; D unclear. This CDR3 is 15 amino acids long. The germline V gene encodes CDR1 WNHNN and CDR2 SYGVQD (reference sequence). V was pared by 3 bases and J by 0 bases, with 8 bases between. The CDR3, as DNA: TGCGCCAGCAGTGAACGTAGAGCGAACACCGGGGAGCTGTTTTTT. It translates to CASSERRANTGELFF.

The gene calls are TRBV19 and TRBJ2-5, with a tentative D call TRBD1 (6 bases). V lost 5 bases and J 3 bases, leaving 19 bases between the germline ends. Germline CDR1 is LNHDA and CDR2 is SQIVND (reference sequence). The CDR3 is made up of 16 amino acids. The chain's CDR3 is CASSFVAGVGEETQYF. The CDR3, as DNA: TGTGCCAGTAGTTTCGTCGCAGGGGTCGGGGAAGAGACCCAGTACTTC.

This chain uses TRBV10-1 with TRBJ2-7; D is perhaps TRBD2 (5 bases). This CDR3 contains 15 residues. Trimming shortened V by 0 bases and J by 6 bases, and 15 bases separated the two germline ends. Per the germline V gene, CDR1 is WNHNN and CDR2 is SYGVQD (reference sequence). CDR3 amino acids: CASSESLGAVSEQYF. CDR3 sequence (DNA): TGCGCCAGCAGTGAGTCATTGGGAGCAGTTAGCGAGCAGTACTTC.

DNA for the CDR3: TGTGCCAGCAGTGGAGTCATGGCGGGGGACTCCTACGAGCAGTACTTC. Its protein product is CASSGVMAGDSYEQYF. This chain joins TRBV6-1 and TRBJ2-7; TRBD2 matches 7 bases. Germline CDR1 is MNHNS and CDR2 is SASEGT. The CDR3 runs 16 residues. Germline trimming cut 4 bases from V and 0 bases from J; bases unmatched to any gene: 9.

This chain connects TRBV28 to TRBJ2-3; D is unclear. The length of the CDR3 is 10 residues. Trimming removed 8 bases from V and 4 bases from J, with 4 bases in between. Germline V CDR1 and CDR2: MDHEN, SYDVKM. CDR3 in amino acids: CASGSDTQYF. CDR3 coding DNA: TGTGCCAGCGGCTCAGATACGCAGTATTTT.

A few counts support this clone. This chain joins TRBV7-2 and TRBJ2-1; TRBD2 matches 12 bases. Germline assignment: CDR1 SGHTA and CDR2 FQGNSA. This CDR3 region has 16 residues. The trim removed 5 bases at V and 4 bases at J, leaving 6 bases unmatched. The CDR3 region has the DNA TGTGCCAGCAGCCCTAGCGGGGGGGCCGTTTACAATGAGCAGTTCTTC. This encodes CASSPSGGAVYNEQFF.

The chain combines TRBV6-6 with TRBJ2-7; a weak D match, TRBD1 (5 bases). The CDR3 is made up of 14 amino acids. V gave up 0 bases and J gave up 5 bases, with 11 bases separating them. Looked up from germline, CDR1 is MNHNY and CDR2 is SVGAGI (reference sequence). The CDR3 DNA sequence: TGTGCCAGCAGTTACTCGGCAGGGCGCGACGAGCAGTACTTC. Translating it yields CASSYSAGRDEQYF.

J is TRBJ2-3 and V is TRBV4-1; TRBD2 agrees at 15 bases. From germline, CDR1 is MGHRA and CDR2 YSYEKL. This CDR3 is 17 amino acids long. Trimming at V came to 4 bases and at J to 3 bases, leaving 5 bases not matched to a gene. The CDR3 reads CASSPRGLAGGTDTQYF. CDR3 coding DNA: TGCGCCAGCAGCCCCCGAGGACTAGCGGGGGGGACAGATACGCAGTATTTT.

The chain is built from TRBV15 and TRBJ1-5; D is possibly TRBD1 (5 bases). Deletions cut 0 bases from V and 6 bases from J, with 15 bases between. The CDR3 sequence is 16 residues long. Germline values: CDR1 LNHNV, CDR2 YYDKDF (reference sequence). Here the CDR3 DNA reads TGTGCCACCAGCAGAGATCCAAGGGGATCAGGTCAGCCCCAGCATTTT. This encodes CATSRDPRGSGQPQHF. Full variable domain (outside the CDR3, taken from reference TRBV15 and TRBJ1-5): DAMVIQNPRYQVTQFGKPVTLSCSQTLNHNVMYWYQQKSSQAPKLLFHYYDKDFNNEADTPDNFQSRRPNTSFCFLDIRSPGLGDTAMYLCATSRDPRGSGQPQHFGDGTRLSIL.